The clone carrying this T cell receptor (beta chain) was found many times. Antigen specificity is unknown. These data come from a study of Graves' ophthalmopathy and Graves' hyperthyroidism. Regarding the study as a whole: The model achieved 55% to 71% sensitivity and less than 85% specificity for ophthalmopathy progression. Most clonotypes expanded in thyroid above 0.001 frequency were present in blood too.

CDR3 regions of TCR beta were amplified from RNA transcripts. The first-round RT-PCR employed HTBI primers together with the Qiagen OneStep RT-PCR kit. A multiplex PCR was then performed as the second round. Each CDR3 protein is one row after TCRdb ran MiXCR on the multiplex PCR reads. The sample shows 500,000 to 700,000 distinct CDR3 sequences, just under 40% of them seen only once. CDR1 is WSHSY and CDR2 is SAAADI in the germline V gene. The V gene end was trimmed by 1 base and the J gene end by 5 bases; junction bases not matched to a gene: 9. This CDR3 has 16 amino acids. This TCR was recovered from an adult man with Graves' hyperthyroidism. Sequenced: peripheral blood or thyroid tissue (not recorded which). The V and J genes are TRBV10-2 and TRBJ2-5, with 8 bases aligning to TRBD2. The CDR3 DNA follows: TGCGCCAGCAGTGAGTTACTCGGGACTAGTAAGGAGACCCAGTACTTC. This gives the protein CASSELLGTSKETQYF.